What follows is one T cell receptor (beta chain) and its context. This sample stems from a study of blood T cell repertoires in COVID-19. The overall study: Both acute and convalescent COVID-19 samples were obtained from the United States, Italy and Spain. From T cells, B-cell-depleted T cells, or PBMCs came the material, which was cDNA or gDNA.

As originally analysed: For nucleated cells, counts were estimated from reference gene primer amplification. Some clones are missing from TCRdb's copy, which holds only in-frame ones; the method was immunoSEQ multiplex PCR. V and J calls and clone size follow that table, whereas D and trimming were derived from the DNA. The repertoire holds about 62,000 clones, with roughly nine tenths as singletons. The source material was peripheral blood. This receptor was obtained from a woman aged 60-75 years with COVID-19, enrolled during active disease.

The DNA of the CDR3 is TGTGCCACCAGTGAGCGCACGGACAGTTATAGCAATCAGCCCCAGCATTTT. Protein: CATSERTDSYSNQPQHF. V usage is TRBV24-1 and J usage is TRBJ1-5; tentative D call: TRBD1 (6 bases). From germline, CDR1 is KGHDR and CDR2 SFDVKD. Trimming left V 4 bases short and J 0 bases short, with 15 bases between. CDR3 length equals 17 residues.